These 10 T cell receptor beta chains were all obtained from the same sample, sequenced in a study of blood T cell repertoires in COVID-19 (dated by TCRdb to the early 2020s). Receptor amplification or capture employed the immunoSEQ multiplex PCR assay. What TCRdb holds here is the immuneACCESS table cut down to in-frame rearrangements. Part of the clones is not present; checked against another copy, under half of the missing clones reflect an unresolved V gene, and the others are unexplained. The sample has more than 200,000 clones on record, 82% of them singletons. In total, the top ten clones hold nearly 5% of the sample. Material: peripheral blood. All receptors derive from a woman of 80 years or more with active or convalescent COVID-19.

The V and J genes are TRBV19 and TRBJ2-7, with 9 bases fitting TRBD2. The trim removed 5 bases at V and 3 bases at J, leaving 8 bases unmatched. The CDR3 is 15 amino acids. Germline values: CDR1 LNHDA, CDR2 SQIVND (reference sequence). The CDR3 spells CASSARSGSLYEQYF. The CDR3 bases are TGTGCCAGTAGTGCCCGTAGCGGGAGCCTCTACGAGCAGTACTTC.

The J gene is TRBJ1-2, the V gene TRBV9; D is unresolved. This CDR3 is 15 amino acids long. With 0 bases removed from V and 0 bases from J, the gap between germline ends came to 9 bases. The germline V gene has CDR1 SGDLS and CDR2 YYNGEE. This chain's CDR3 is CASSVDSGSNYGYTF. The CDR3 nucleotides read TGTGCCAGCAGCGTAGACAGTGGATCTAACTATGGCTACACCTTC.

This sequence joins TRBV5-1 and TRBJ2-1, with 9 bases that match TRBD1. V shed 1 base, J shed 6 bases, and the junction held 2 bases outside the gene matches. Germline CDR1 and CDR2: SGHRS and YFSETQ. This CDR3 is built from 14 residues. CDR3 nucleotide sequence: TGCGCCAGCAGCTTGTTGGGACAGGGCAATGAGCAGTTCTTC. Residues: CASSLLGQGNEQFF.

V usage is TRBV18 and J usage is TRBJ2-1; 7 nucleotides agree with TRBD1. CDR1 is KGHSH and CDR2 is LQKENI in the germline V gene. The CDR3 length is 14 residues. V shed 8 bases and J 7 bases; nucleotides not matched to a gene: 11. CDR3 DNA: TGTGCCAGCCACAAAACAGGGGTGGGGAATGAGCAGTTCTTC. Its translation is CASHKTGVGNEQFF.

This clone was recorded only once. Other DNA sequences from this sample encode an identical CDR3 as well. CDR3 in DNA: TGCGCCAGCAGCTCGCAGGGAAACACCGGGGAGCTGTTTTTT. Translating it yields CASSSQGNTGELFF. The J gene is TRBJ2-2, the V gene TRBV5-1, with D perhaps matching TRBD1 (5 bases). Trimming removed 3 bases at V and 2 bases at J, with 8 bases between. Germline CDR1 is SGHRS and CDR2 is YFSETQ. The CDR3 extends over 14 amino acids. The full variable domain, completed using reference TRBV5-1 and TRBJ2-2, is KAGVTQTPRYLIKTRGQQVTLSCSPISGHRSVSWYQQTPGQGLQFLFEYFSETQRNKGNFPGRFSGRQFSNSRSEMNVSTLELGDSALYLCASSSQGNTGELFFGEGSRLTVL.

The V call is TRBV6-5, the J call TRBJ1-1; 10 bases fit TRBD1. There are 15 residues in the CDR3. Germline lookup yields CDR1 MNHEY and CDR2 SVGAGI. Losses at the gene ends were 6 bases for V and 4 bases for J; bases not matched to a gene: 8. The CDR3 DNA reads as TGTGCCAGCAGGGGAATTAGGACAGGGGGCACTGAAGCTTTCTTT. Its protein product is CASRGIRTGGTEAFF.

The chain employs TRBV6-5 and TRBJ1-2; TRBD1 is a possible D gene (6 bases). The CDR3 has 13 residues. Germline-derived CDR1 and CDR2 are MNHEY and SVGAGI. V was clipped by 9 bases and J by 0 bases, with 11 bases between them. The DNA of the CDR3 is TGTGCCAGTACGGACAGAGCTAACTATGGCTACACCTTC. It encodes CASTDRANYGYTF.

The genes are TRBV11-3 and TRBJ2-2; D might be TRBD1 (6 bases). Germline-derived CDR1 and CDR2 are SGHNT and YENEEA. Trimming removed 6 bases from V and 1 base from J, with 6 bases in between. CDR3 length: 13 residues. The CDR3 sequence is CASRTGNTGELFF. The CDR3 DNA reads as TGTGCCAGCAGGACAGGGAACACCGGGGAGCTGTTTTTT.

The V and J genes are TRBV4-2 and TRBJ2-3; 12 nucleotides agree with TRBD1. The CDR3 is 18 amino acids. Trimming at V came to 4 bases and at J to 1 base, leaving 9 bases not matched to a gene. Germline CDR1 LGHNA, CDR2 YNFKEQ. The CDR3, as DNA: TGTGCCAGCAGCCGCCCCTCCGGGACAGGGGGCGGCACAGATACGCAGTATTTT. Its translation is CASSRPSGTGGGTDTQYF.

This clone was observed a handful of times. The rearrangement links TRBV2 to TRBJ2-7; 9 nucleotides line up with TRBD1. The CDR3 extends over 13 amino acids. The trim removed 4 bases at V and 6 bases at J, leaving 4 bases unmatched. The germline V gene encodes CDR1 SNHLY and CDR2 FYNNEI. The DNA of the CDR3 is TGTGCCAGCAGTGGACAGGGGGTTCTCGAGCAGTACTTC. Its protein product is CASSGQGVLEQYF.